These T cell receptor beta chains were read from a single sample in a study of shared clonotypes between healthy human individuals. Some clones are missing from TCRdb's copy, which holds only in-frame ones; the method was immunoSEQ multiplex PCR. The top ten hold more than 0.12% of the sample, which has millions of clones, 90% to 95% seen once. The source material was naive CD4+ T cells sorted from blood. Source of these receptors: a young man in good health. The conserved cysteine and the conserved F or W are not part of the CDR3 here.

ASSTRWGGTDTQY	TRBV11-2	TRBJ2-3
ASSVTGENTGELF	TRBV9	TRBJ2-2
ASSGGQWDYEQY	TRBV2	TRBJ2-7
ASSPRDGGSYEQY	TRBV18	TRBJ2-7
ASSRGQGAGEAF	TRBV4-3	TRBJ1-1
ASGNRGQGAGETQY	TRBV5-1	TRBJ2-5
ASSAANLRFNSPLH	TRBV2	TRBJ1-6
ASSQPGKSGANVLT	TRBV4-1	TRBJ2-6
ASSLGTPNEQF	TRBV5-1	TRBJ2-1
ASSPGPNEKLF	TRBV5-1	TRBJ1-4
ASSLRQGPGGELF	TRBV7-2	TRBJ2-2
ASTYLGGATGELF	TRBV6-5	TRBJ2-2
AISEWQDNQPQH	TRBV10-3	TRBJ1-5
ASSTERSLH	TRBV6-5	TRBJ1-6
ASSLGPYSNQPQH	TRBV7-2	TRBJ1-5